This T cell receptor (beta chain) originates from a study of T cells in women clearing cervical HPV infection. As for the study in general: For cases, blood was sampled a median roughly 150 days after lesion detection, interquartile range roughly 85 to 200 days.

Sequencing used immunoSEQ multiplex PCR; TCRdb keeps in-frame clones, though not all of them. The sample totals about 34,000 clones. Germline CDR1 and CDR2: SQVTM and ANQGSEA. This CDR3 is built from 11 residues. Of note for this clone: The CDR3 is cut off 3 residues early in the read; its end comes from the germline J gene.

The material sequenced was blood buffy coat. The chain recombines TRBV29-1 with TRBJ2-3; 7 bases align to TRBD2. The TCR originated in a woman between 18 and 70 years old with a cervical HPV16 infection that either progressed to CIN3+ or cleared (not recorded which). CDR3: CSGGGKETQYF. The covered CDR3 bases are TGCAGCGGGGGGGGGAAAGAGACG.